This record concerns one T cell receptor (beta chain) sequence. In this sample, this clone turned up many times. Its cognate antigen has yet to be identified. The missing CDR3 end, 3 residues past where the read stops, is filled in from the germline J gene. The germline V and J ends show losses of 6 bases and 4 bases respectively, and no gene match explains 6 bases of the junction. The CDR3 goes from the cysteine to the phenylalanine over 15 residues. The CDR3 was read in part: 36 bases, with the frame set at base 1. The germline V gene supplies CDR1 SNHLY and CDR2 FYNNEI. The data were obtained in a study of T cell clonality in common variable immunodeficiency (dated by TCRdb to the mid-2010s). General findings and caveats noted by the study authors: TCRbeta clonality was higher in CVID subjects than in healthy controls (t-test p = 0.018), and the increase was most characteristic of about a third of subjects. Patient heterogeneity within the CVID cohort put limits on correlating repertoire features with clinical complications. Fewer TCRbeta clones were shared among CVID subjects than among healthy controls (p < 0.0001). According to the authors, figuring out what caused the increased clonality in CVID would require sequencing the repertoires of T cell subpopulations. CVID TCRbeta sequences reportedly showed fewer deletions and N-nucleotide insertions and lacked highly modified clones with 13 or more V deletions. Even though DNA input was the same, control samples had an average of about 80,000 unique sequences each, compared with about 32,000 in CVID samples.

Standard criteria, namely reduction of serum IgG, IgA and/or IgM below the normal range together with specific antibody deficiency, were applied for the diagnosis of CVID. There were 45 or so subjects in the CVID group (about 29 male and 15 or so female), ranging in age from roughly 9 to 64 years, with a mean age of about 42. Predominantly Caucasian heritage was noted among both the CVID patients and the healthy controls. All CVID subjects had received replacement immunoglobulin therapy for at least one year at the time of study participation. At the time of blood collection, no CVID subject was ill or was being treated with immunomodulatory or immunosuppressive medication. From each donor, roughly 5 to 9 ml of heparinized peripheral whole blood was collected. Genomic DNA from adults with common variable immune deficiency (CVID) and from healthy adult controls was used for sequencing of TCRbeta CDR3 repertoires. To isolate peripheral blood mononuclear cells, diluted blood was subjected to density centrifugation over Hypaque 1077 or Ficoll-Paque. Genomic DNA was obtained from unsorted mononuclear cells using either Qiagen column purification or a centrifugation-based method.

For sequencing, equivalent amounts of genomic DNA were input from CVID and control samples. For every sample, a 60 bp segment covering the rearranged TCRbeta CDR3 region was amplified and then sequenced. The immunoSEQ assay, a bias-corrected multiplex PCR with high-throughput sequencing, was employed for TCRbeta amplification. The original pipeline was this. Every unique nucleotide sequence counted as a clone and was annotated with V, D and J genes, copy number and frequency. Sequences were labeled productive if in frame, and non-productive if out of frame or containing stop codons. As previously described, clonality was calculated on the basis of Shannon's entropy. The predicted amino acid sequences of productive clones were used to derive mean CDR3 Kyte-Doolittle hydropathy. Using the R hclust function, scaled V gene usage was clustered hierarchically with Manhattan distance and complete linkage. Clone sharing by CDR3 amino acid sequence was assessed by resampling 12 repertoires per group over 100 rounds. The repertoires were searched for about 70 published EBV-specific TCRbeta sequences and about 240 published CMV-specific TCRbeta sequences. A couple of CVID samples that yielded fewer than 10,000 sequences were excluded from the analysis, so 35 to 50 CVID repertoires were retained. TCRdb provides this immuneACCESS table in a form limited to in-frame rearrangements. Some clones are lacking; in checked studies, under half of them reflect an unresolved V gene, and why the rest are absent is not known. V and J calls and clone size come straight from that table; D and trimming were deduced from the DNA. The sample features 32,000 or so clones, and none is a singleton. The top ten clonotypes cover over 5% of the sample.

The chain couples TRBV2 to TRBJ1-2, and TRBD1 matches 12 of the central bases. The sequenced material came from peripheral blood mononuclear cells. The TCR sequence derives from a human donor with common variable immunodeficiency. CDR3 protein: CASRLGQGAGYGYTF. The CDR3 bases that were read are TGTGCCAGCAGGCTGGGACAGGGGGCGGGCTATGGC.